This record covers a single T cell receptor (beta chain). Its antigen is unidentified. At one end the junction does not follow the germline gene, possibly because of a read error. This entry is derived from a study of T cells in Graves' hyperthyroidism and ophthalmopathy. Looking at the study overall: The blood sample was taken at first diagnosis, before treatment began.

Researchers took RNA transcripts and amplified the TCR beta CDR3 regions from them. First-round RT-PCR with HTBI primers amplified the TCR CDR3 region. TCRdb reanalysed the multiplex PCR reads using MiXCR and keeps one entry per CDR3 protein. The sample lists 250,000 to 350,000 distinct CDR3 sequences; over 15% were seen once. Germline V lookup: CDR1 KGHSH, CDR2 LQKENI. CDR3 length: 13 residues. The study's findings and limits: With a median lead of approximately six months before onset, the model predicted ophthalmopathy.

Source material: blood. This chain links TRBV18 with TRBJ1-5, with D possibly TRBD1 on 5 matching bases. This TCR came from a woman in her sixties with Graves' ophthalmopathy. The DNA of the CDR3 is TGTGCCGGCTCAGGAGGGGCAAATCAGCCCCAGCATTTT. Residues: CAGSGGANQPQHF.